Below, 17 T cell receptor beta chains from the same sample are listed, as sequenced in a study of CD8+ T cells in alopecia areata (dated by TCRdb to between 2017 and 2018). Receptor amplification or capture employed the immunoSEQ multiplex PCR assay. RNA was extracted from all samples and reverse transcribed into cDNA as template for TCR sequencing. TCRdb provides this immuneACCESS table in a form limited to in-frame rearrangements. Some clones are lacking; in checked studies, under half of them reflect an unresolved V gene, and why the rest are absent is not known. This sample holds 100,000 to 130,000 clones; 59% were observed only once. The ten largest account for about 20% of the sample. Sequenced input: CD8+ T cells sorted from blood. The receptor set was obtained from a human donor in good health.

This clone has at least ten counts. The rearrangement joins TRBV6-1 to TRBJ1-6; TRBD1 agrees at 8 bases. The V gene's germline CDR1 is MNHNS and CDR2 SASEGT. Losses at the gene ends were 1 base for V and 14 bases for J; bases not matched to a gene: 13. CDR3 length: 16 residues. CDR3 nucleotide sequence: TGTGCCAGCAGTGAAGGAACCGGGACAGGCTCCCTAACCCTCCACTTT. This gives the protein CASSEGTGTGSLTLHF.

By its share, this clone is medium-sized (0.01 to 0.1%). Other DNA sequences in this specimen translate into the identical CDR3. This sequence joins TRBV10-2 and TRBJ1-5; no definite D call. Germline CDR1 WSHSY, CDR2 SAAADI. V gave up 0 bases and J gave up 0 bases, with 9 bases separating them. The CDR3 sequence is 16 residues long. CDR3 in amino acids: CASSESPGNSNQPQHF. The CDR3, as DNA: TGCGCCAGCAGTGAGTCACCAGGAAATAGCAATCAGCCCCAGCATTTT.

This clone occurred a few times. V and J are TRBV13 and TRBJ2-3; D unresolved. The CDR3 is made up of 14 amino acids. The V end was cut by 0 bases, the J end by 2 bases, with 6 bases between. The germline V gene encodes CDR1 PRHDT and CDR2 FYEKMQ (reference sequence). The DNA of the CDR3 is TGTGCCAGCAGCTTAGGGTTATCCACAGATACGCAGTATTTT. Translating gives CASSLGLSTDTQYF.

The chain has TRBV29-1 and TRBJ1-1; D gene uncertain. CDR1 and CDR2 from the germline V gene are SQVTM and ANQGSEA. Trimming shortened V by 4 bases and J by 10 bases, and 4 bases separated the two germline ends. The CDR3 sequence is 8 residues long. The CDR3 bases are TGCAGCGTTGGGGCAGCTTTCTTT. It is translated as CSVGAAFF.

The chain uses TRBV29-1 and TRBJ2-3; the match to TRBD2 covers 16 bases. Looked up from germline, CDR1 is SQVTM and CDR2 is ANQGSEA. The V segment lost 3 bases and the J segment 2 bases; nucleotides outside the gene matches: 2. The CDR3 consists of 16 residues. The CDR3 here is CSVDGTSGGDTDTQYF. The CDR3 nucleotides are TGCAGCGTTGATGGGACTAGCGGGGGGGACACAGATACGCAGTATTTT.

V is TRBV13 and J is TRBJ2-3; 14 bases are shared with TRBD2. Trimming at V came to 5 bases and at J to 4 bases, leaving 5 bases not matched to a gene. The CDR3 consists of 16 residues. Per the germline V gene, CDR1 is PRHDT and CDR2 is FYEKMQ (reference sequence). CDR3 sequence: CASSRLAGGPSDTQYF. The CDR3, as DNA: TGTGCCAGCAGCCGACTAGCGGGGGGGCCCTCAGATACGCAGTATTTT.

This clone showed up just a few times. The chain's CDR3 is CASSLEVSDFKAYEQYF. Here the CDR3 DNA reads TGTGCCAGCAGCTTAGAGGTCTCGGACTTCAAAGCCTACGAGCAGTACTTC. The J gene is TRBJ2-7, the V gene TRBV11-2; perhaps TRBD2 as D (5 bases). Germline V lookup: CDR1 SGHAT, CDR2 FQNNGV. Trimming removed 0 bases from V and 2 bases from J, with 17 bases in between. The CDR3 spans 17 residues. The whole variable domain, filled in from reference TRBV11-2 and TRBJ2-7, reads EAGVAQSPRYKIIEKRQSVAFWCNPISGHATLYWYQQILGQGPKLLIQFQNNGVVDDSQLPKDRFSAERLKGVDSTLKIQPAKLEDSAVYLCASSLEVSDFKAYEQYFGPGTRLTVT.

This clone was detected only a few times. At one end the junction does not follow the germline gene, possibly because of a read error. V usage is TRBV5-4 and J usage is TRBJ1-6; D is perhaps TRBD1 (5 bases). The CDR3 spans 12 residues. The germline V gene encodes CDR1 SGHNT and CDR2 YYREEE (reference sequence). The DNA of the CDR3 is TGTGCCAGCAGTTTGGGACGGCCCCCCCTCCACTTT. This translates into CASSLGRPPLHF.

The DNA of the CDR3 is TGTGCCAGCAGCTTAGGGACAGGGGGGATGATGTCCTACGAGCAGTACTTC. Its translation: CASSLGTGGMMSYEQYF. This chain joins TRBV11-2 and TRBJ2-7; 10 nucleotides align to TRBD1. The trim removed 1 base at V and 1 base at J, leaving 7 bases unmatched. This CDR3 contains 17 residues. Germline V gene lookup returns CDR1 SGHAT and CDR2 FQNNGV.

J is TRBJ2-7 and V is TRBV29-1; TRBD1 matches at 8 bases. The CDR3 totals 12 residues. Germline CDR1 SQVTM, CDR2 ANQGSEA. With V trimmed by 7 bases and J by 5 bases, 7 bases remained unmatched. CDR3 bases: TGCAGCGCCCGACAGGGGTTGAACGAGCAGTACTTC. Its protein is CSARQGLNEQYF.

The chain is built from TRBV9 and TRBJ1-2, with D possibly TRBD1 on 5 matching bases. The CDR3 sequence is 11 residues long. Between the trimmed V and J ends, which lost 4 bases and 10 bases, there was a span of 11 bases. Germline V gene sequence: CDR1 SGDLS, CDR2 YYNGEE. Here the CDR3 reads CASSLFGAYTF. The DNA of the CDR3 is TGTGCCAGCAGCCTGTTTGGGGCCTACACCTTC.

This clone was observed a single time. V is TRBV29-1 and J is TRBJ2-7; D is perhaps TRBD2 (6 bases). Trimming shortened V by 3 bases and J by 6 bases, and 9 bases separated the two germline ends. This CDR3 is built from 11 residues. CDR1 and CDR2 (germline): SQVTM, ANQGSEA. CDR3 sequence reads: CSVDSGGEQYF. The CDR3 DNA reads as TGCAGCGTTGATAGCGGAGGCGAGCAGTACTTC.

This clone was detected a few times. This sequence joins TRBV7-2 and TRBJ2-2; 7 bases are shared with TRBD1. The V and J ends lost 5 bases and 5 bases, in that order; junction bases with no gene match: 8. The CDR3 runs 15 residues. The germline V gene has CDR1 SGHTA and CDR2 FQGNSA. The chain's CDR3 is CASSDNRGGTGELFF. CDR3 in DNA: TGTGCCAGCAGCGATAACAGGGGTGGAACCGGGGAGCTGTTTTTT.

The chain has TRBV7-9 and TRBJ2-7; tentatively, D is TRBD2 (6 bases). This CDR3 is 12 amino acids long. Per germline, CDR1 SEHNR and CDR2 FQNEAQ (reference sequence). Trimming stripped 5 bases from V and 3 bases from J, with 8 bases between. The CDR3 spells CASSGGSYEQYF. For the CDR3, the DNA is TGTGCCAGCAGCGGGGGGAGCTACGAGCAGTACTTC.

The DNA of the CDR3 is TGTGCCAGCAGCCTCGGGGCTGAAGCTTTCTTT. Amino acid sequence: CASSLGAEAFF. The chain couples TRBV11-2 to TRBJ1-1; D ambiguous. V was trimmed by 5 bases and J by 6 bases, leaving 7 bases between them. The CDR3 contains 11 residues. Looked up from germline, CDR1 is SGHAT and CDR2 is FQNNGV. The complete variable domain, with remaining parts taken from reference TRBV11-2 and TRBJ1-1, reads EAGVAQSPRYKIIEKRQSVAFWCNPISGHATLYWYQQILGQGPKLLIQFQNNGVVDDSQLPKDRFSAERLKGVDSTLKIQPAKLEDSAVYLCASSLGAEAFFGQGTRLTVV.

The chain couples TRBV28 to TRBJ2-5; 10 bases are a match to TRBD1. V lost 5 bases, J lost 2 bases, and 8 bases stayed unmatched. This CDR3 region has 16 residues. Germline lookup yields CDR1 MDHEN and CDR2 SYDVKM. This CDR3 is CASSTTGGPLQETQYF. For the CDR3, the DNA is TGTGCCAGCAGTACGACAGGGGGCCCGCTACAAGAGACCCAGTACTTC.

V gene TRBV7-9 combines with J gene TRBJ2-5; no clear D. Germline values: CDR1 SEHNR, CDR2 FQNEAQ (reference sequence). This CDR3 is 15 amino acids long. Trimming removed 4 bases from V and 5 bases from J, with 17 bases in between. The CDR3 sequence: CASSSTLGVYETQYF. The CDR3, as DNA: TGTGCCAGCAGCTCAACTTTGGGCGTTTACGAGACCCAGTACTTC.